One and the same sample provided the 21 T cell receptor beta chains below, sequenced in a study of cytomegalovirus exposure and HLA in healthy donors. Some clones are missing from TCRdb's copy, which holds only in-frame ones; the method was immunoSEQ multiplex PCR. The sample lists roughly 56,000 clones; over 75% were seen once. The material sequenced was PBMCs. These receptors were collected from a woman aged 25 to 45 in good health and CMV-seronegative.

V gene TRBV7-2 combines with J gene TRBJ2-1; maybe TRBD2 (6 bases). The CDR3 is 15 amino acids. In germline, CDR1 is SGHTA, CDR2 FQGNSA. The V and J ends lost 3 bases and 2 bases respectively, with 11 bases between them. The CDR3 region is CASSLDSGTYNEQFF. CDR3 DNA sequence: TGTGCCAGCAGCTTGGATAGCGGAACCTACAATGAGCAGTTCTTC. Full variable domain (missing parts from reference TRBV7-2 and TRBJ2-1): GAGVSQSPSNKVTEKGKDVELRCDPISGHTALYWYRQSLGQGLEFLIYFQGNSAPDKSGLPSDRFSAERTGGSVSTLTIQRTQQEDSAVYLCASSLDSGTYNEQFFGPGTRLTVL.

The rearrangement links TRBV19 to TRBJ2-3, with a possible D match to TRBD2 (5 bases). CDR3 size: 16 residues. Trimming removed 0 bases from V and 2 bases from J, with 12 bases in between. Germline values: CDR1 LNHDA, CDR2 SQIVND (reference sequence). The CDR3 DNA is TGTGCCAGTAGTATAGACCCAGCGGAGAACACAGATACGCAGTATTTT. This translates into CASSIDPAENTDTQYF. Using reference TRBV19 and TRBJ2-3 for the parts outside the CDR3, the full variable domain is DGGITQSPKYLFRKEGQNVTLSCEQNLNHDAMYWYRQDPGQGLRLIYYSQIVNDFQKGDIAEGYSVSREKKESFPLTVTSAQKNPTAFYLCASSIDPAENTDTQYFGPGTRLTVL.

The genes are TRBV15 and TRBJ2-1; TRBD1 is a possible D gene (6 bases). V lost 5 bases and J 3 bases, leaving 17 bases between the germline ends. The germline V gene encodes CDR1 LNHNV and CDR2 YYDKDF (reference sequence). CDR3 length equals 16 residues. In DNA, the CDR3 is TGTGCCACCAGCGGTCTCAGGGGTGTTGGCTACAATGAGCAGTTCTTC. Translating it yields CATSGLRGVGYNEQFF.

The chain's CDR3 is CASSDGLQTSTQYF. The CDR3 nucleotides read TGTGCCAGCAGTGATGGACTCCAGACTTCTACGCAGTATTTT. The V call is TRBV25-1, the J call TRBJ2-3; the D gene is possibly TRBD2 (5 bases). Germline assignment: CDR1 MGHDK and CDR2 SYGVNS. The CDR3 runs 14 residues. V was shortened by 3 bases and J by 8 bases, with 15 bases between the two germline ends.

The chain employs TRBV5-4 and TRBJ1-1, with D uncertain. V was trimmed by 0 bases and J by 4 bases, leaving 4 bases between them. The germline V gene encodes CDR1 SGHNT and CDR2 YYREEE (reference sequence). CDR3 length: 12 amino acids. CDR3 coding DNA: TGTGCCAGCAGCTTGGGGGCCACTGAAGCTTTCTTT. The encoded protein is CASSLGATEAFF.

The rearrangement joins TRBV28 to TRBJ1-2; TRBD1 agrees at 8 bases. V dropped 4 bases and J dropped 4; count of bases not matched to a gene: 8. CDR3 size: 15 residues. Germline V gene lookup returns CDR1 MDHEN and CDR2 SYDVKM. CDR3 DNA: TGTGCCAGCAGTTCCACGGGACAGGACACCTATGGCTACACCTTC. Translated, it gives CASSSTGQDTYGYTF.

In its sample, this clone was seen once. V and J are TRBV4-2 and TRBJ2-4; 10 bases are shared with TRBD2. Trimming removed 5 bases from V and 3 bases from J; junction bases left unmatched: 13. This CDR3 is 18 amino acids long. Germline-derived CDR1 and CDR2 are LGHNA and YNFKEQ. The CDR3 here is CASSRASGRALVKNIQYF. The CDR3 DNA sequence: TGTGCCAGCAGCAGGGCGAGCGGGAGGGCCCTGGTCAAAAACATTCAGTACTTC.

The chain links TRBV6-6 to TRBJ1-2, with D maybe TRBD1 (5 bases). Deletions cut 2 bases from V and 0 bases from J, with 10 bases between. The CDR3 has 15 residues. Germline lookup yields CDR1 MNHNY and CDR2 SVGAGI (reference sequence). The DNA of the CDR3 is TGTGCCAGCAGTTACGCCACAGGATCTAACTATGGCTACACCTTC. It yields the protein CASSYATGSNYGYTF.

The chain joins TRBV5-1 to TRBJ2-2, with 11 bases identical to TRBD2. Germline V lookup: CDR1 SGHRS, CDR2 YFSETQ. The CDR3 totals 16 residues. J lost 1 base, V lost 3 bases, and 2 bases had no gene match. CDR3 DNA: TGCGCCAGCAGCTCGGGGACTAGCGGGAACACCGGGGAGCTGTTTTTT. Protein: CASSSGTSGNTGELFF.

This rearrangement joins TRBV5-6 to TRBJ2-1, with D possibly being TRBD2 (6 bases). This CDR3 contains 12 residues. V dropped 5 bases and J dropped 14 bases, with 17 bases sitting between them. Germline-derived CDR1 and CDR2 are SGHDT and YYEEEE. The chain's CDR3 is CASSSRDREKFF. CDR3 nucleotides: TGTGCCAGCAGTTCCAGGGATCGGGAGAAGTTCTTC.

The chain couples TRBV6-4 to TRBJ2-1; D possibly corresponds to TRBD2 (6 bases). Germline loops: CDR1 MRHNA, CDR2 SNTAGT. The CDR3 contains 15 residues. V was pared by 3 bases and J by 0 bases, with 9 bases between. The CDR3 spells CASSEDGSSYNEQFF. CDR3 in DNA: TGTGCCAGCAGTGAGGACGGGAGCTCCTACAATGAGCAGTTCTTC.

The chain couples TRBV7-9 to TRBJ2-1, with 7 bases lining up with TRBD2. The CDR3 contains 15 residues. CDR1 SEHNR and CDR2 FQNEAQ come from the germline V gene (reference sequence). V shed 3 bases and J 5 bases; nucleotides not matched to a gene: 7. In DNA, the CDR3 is TGTGCCAGCAGCTTTTCTAGGGGAGGGCACAATGAGCAGTTCTTC. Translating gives CASSFSRGGHNEQFF.

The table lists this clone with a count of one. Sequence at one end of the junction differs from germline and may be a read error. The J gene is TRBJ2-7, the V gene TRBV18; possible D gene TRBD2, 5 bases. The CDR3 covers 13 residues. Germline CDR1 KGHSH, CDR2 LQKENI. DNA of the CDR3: TGTGCCCGCTCACCACCGGCGGGCCACGAGCAGTACTTC. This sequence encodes CARSPPAGHEQYF.

The DNA of the CDR3 is TGTGCCAGCGTGATCGGGGGAGCAACAAACTATGGCTACACCTTC. Its translation is CASVIGGATNYGYTF. The chain combines TRBV21-1 with TRBJ1-2. TRBV21-1 is reported as a pseudogene. The length of the CDR3 is 15 residues.

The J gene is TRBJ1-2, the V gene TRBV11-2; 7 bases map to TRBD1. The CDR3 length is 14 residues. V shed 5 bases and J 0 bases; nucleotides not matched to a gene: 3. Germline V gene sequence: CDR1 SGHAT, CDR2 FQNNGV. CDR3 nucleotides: TGTGCCAGCAGCCAGGGACAGCCTAACTATGGCTACACCTTC. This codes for CASSQGQPNYGYTF.

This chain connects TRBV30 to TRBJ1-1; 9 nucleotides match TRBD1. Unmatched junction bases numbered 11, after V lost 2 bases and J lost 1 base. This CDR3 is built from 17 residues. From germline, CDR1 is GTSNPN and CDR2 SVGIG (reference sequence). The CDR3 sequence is CAWSPKALGQGNTEAFF. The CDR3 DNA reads TGTGCCTGGAGTCCTAAAGCCCTGGGACAGGGGAACACTGAAGCTTTCTTT. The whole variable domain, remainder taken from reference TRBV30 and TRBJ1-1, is SQTIHQWPATLVQPVGSPLSLECTVEGTSNPNLYWYRQAAGRGLQLLFYSVGIGQISSEVPQNLSASRPQDRQFILSSKKLLLSDSGFYLCAWSPKALGQGNTEAFFGQGTRLTVV.

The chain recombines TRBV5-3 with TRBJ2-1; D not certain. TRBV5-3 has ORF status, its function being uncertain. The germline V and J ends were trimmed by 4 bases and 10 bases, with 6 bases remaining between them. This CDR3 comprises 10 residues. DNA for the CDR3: TGTGCCAGAAGCGCGGTGGAGCAGTTCTTC. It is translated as CARSAVEQFF.

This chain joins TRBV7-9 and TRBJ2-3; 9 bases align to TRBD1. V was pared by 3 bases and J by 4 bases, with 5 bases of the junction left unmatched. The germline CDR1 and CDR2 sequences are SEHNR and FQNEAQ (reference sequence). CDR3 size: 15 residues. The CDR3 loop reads CASSLGTGISDTQYF. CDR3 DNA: TGTGCCAGCAGCTTGGGGACAGGGATCTCAGATACGCAGTATTTT. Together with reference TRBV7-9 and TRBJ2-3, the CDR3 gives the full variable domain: DTGVSQNPRHKITKRGQNVTFRCDPISEHNRLYWYRQTLGQGPEFLTYFQNEAQLEKSRLLSDRFSAERPKGSFSTLEIQRTEQGDSAMYLCASSLGTGISDTQYFGPGTRLTVL.

The CDR3 is CASSPKGLYQETQYF. The CDR3 bases are TGTGCCAGCAGCCCCAAGGGGCTCTACCAAGAGACCCAGTACTTC. This chain links TRBV5-6 with TRBJ2-5, with a possible D match to TRBD1 (5 bases). V was clipped by 4 bases and J by 0 bases, with 13 bases between them. Germline V gives CDR1 SGHDT, CDR2 YYEEEE. CDR3 length: 15 amino acids. Based on the CDR3 plus reference TRBV5-6 and TRBJ2-5, the full variable domain is DAGVTQSPTHLIKTRGQQVTLRCSPKSGHDTVSWYQQALGQGPQFIFQYYEEEERQRGNFPDRFSGHQFPNYSSELNVNALLLGDSALYLCASSPKGLYQETQYFGPGTRLLVL.

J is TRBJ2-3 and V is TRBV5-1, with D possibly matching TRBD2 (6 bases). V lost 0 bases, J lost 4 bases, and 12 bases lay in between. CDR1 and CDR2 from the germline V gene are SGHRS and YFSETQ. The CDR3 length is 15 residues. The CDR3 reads CASSLADGGPDTQYF. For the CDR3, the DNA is TGCGCCAGCAGCTTGGCCGATGGAGGGCCAGATACGCAGTATTTT.

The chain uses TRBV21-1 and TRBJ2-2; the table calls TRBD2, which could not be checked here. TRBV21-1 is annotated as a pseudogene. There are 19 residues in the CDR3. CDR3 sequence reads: CASSSWSSGRAGLAGELFF. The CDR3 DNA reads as TGTGCCAGCAGCAGCTGGTCTAGCGGGAGGGCTGGGTTAGCCGGGGAGCTGTTTTTT.